The sequence of this T cell receptor beta chain was determined in a study of OX40 agonist ivuxolimab in advanced cancers. V was clipped by 3 bases and J by 1 base; unmatched bases: 14. CDR3 length equals 19 residues. Germline V gene data show CDR1 as SNHLY and CDR2 as FYNNEI. Sequencing used immunoSEQ multiplex PCR; TCRdb keeps in-frame clones, though not all of them. Counted here are tens of thousands of clones, around 88% occurring once; the ten biggest clones make up 25% to 40%. The J gene is TRBJ1-3, the V gene TRBV2; 8 bases fit TRBD1. The sequence came from an adult with an advanced solid tumor such as melanoma, head and neck, liver or kidney cancer. The material sequenced was CD4+ or CD8+ T cells sorted from blood, taken in a trial of the OX40 agonist ivuxolimab. The CDR3 reads CASSDRDRTFQASGNTIYF. In nucleotides, the CDR3 is TGTGCCAGCAGTGACAGGGACAGGACATTTCAAGCTTCTGGAAACACCATATATTTT.